The 3 T cell receptor beta chains listed next were all sequenced from one sample in a study of shared clonotypes between healthy human individuals. Libraries were prepared by immunoSEQ multiplex PCR; TCRdb keeps only in-frame clonotypes and omits some of them. The sample carries about half a million clones, approximately 82% recorded once. Input material: PBMCs. Receptors originate from a woman in her forties in good health. Some clones in this sample may be carry-over from other donors' samples.

This chain links TRBV6-5 with TRBJ2-6, with D hard to call. Germline assignment: CDR1 MNHEY and CDR2 SVGAGI. Deletions cut 3 bases from V and 4 bases from J, with 10 bases between. This CDR3 comprises 15 residues. CDR3 sequence (DNA): TGTGCCAGCAGTTATCCCAGAGCCGGGGCCAACGTCCTGACTTTC. This gives the protein CASSYPRAGANVLTF.

The chain links TRBV7-7 to TRBJ2-6, with D unresolved. The CDR3 contains 15 residues. The germline gives CDR1 SSHAT, CDR2 FNYEAQ (reference sequence). The ends were cut back, 5 bases at V and 7 bases at J, with 15 bases in the middle. The CDR3 reads CASSLPQSRANVLTF. In DNA form, the CDR3 reads TGTGCCAGCAGCCTGCCACAAAGTCGTGCCAACGTCCTGACTTTC.

The V gene is TRBV28, the J gene TRBJ1-2, with a tentative D call TRBD1 (5 bases). CDR1 and CDR2 (germline): MDHEN, SYDVKM. The CDR3 sequence is 13 residues long. Trimming removed 8 bases from V and 7 bases from J, with 17 bases in between. The CDR3: CASRPTGRLGYTF. CDR3 bases: TGTGCCAGCCGACCTACGGGGCGTCTTGGCTACACCTTC.